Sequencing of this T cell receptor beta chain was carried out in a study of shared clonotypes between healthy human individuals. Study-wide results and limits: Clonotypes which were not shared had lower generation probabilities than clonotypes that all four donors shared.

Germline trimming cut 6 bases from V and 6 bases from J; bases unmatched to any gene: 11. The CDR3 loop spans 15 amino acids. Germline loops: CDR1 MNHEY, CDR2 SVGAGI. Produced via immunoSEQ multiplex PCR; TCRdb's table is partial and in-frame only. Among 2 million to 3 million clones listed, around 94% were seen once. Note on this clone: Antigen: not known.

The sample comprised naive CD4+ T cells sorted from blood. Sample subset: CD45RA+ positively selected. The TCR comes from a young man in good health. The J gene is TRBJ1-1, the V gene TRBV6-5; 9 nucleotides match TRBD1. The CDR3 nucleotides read TGTGCCAGCAGGAATACGGGACAGGGTACTCCTGAAGCTTTCTTT. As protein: CASRNTGQGTPEAFF.